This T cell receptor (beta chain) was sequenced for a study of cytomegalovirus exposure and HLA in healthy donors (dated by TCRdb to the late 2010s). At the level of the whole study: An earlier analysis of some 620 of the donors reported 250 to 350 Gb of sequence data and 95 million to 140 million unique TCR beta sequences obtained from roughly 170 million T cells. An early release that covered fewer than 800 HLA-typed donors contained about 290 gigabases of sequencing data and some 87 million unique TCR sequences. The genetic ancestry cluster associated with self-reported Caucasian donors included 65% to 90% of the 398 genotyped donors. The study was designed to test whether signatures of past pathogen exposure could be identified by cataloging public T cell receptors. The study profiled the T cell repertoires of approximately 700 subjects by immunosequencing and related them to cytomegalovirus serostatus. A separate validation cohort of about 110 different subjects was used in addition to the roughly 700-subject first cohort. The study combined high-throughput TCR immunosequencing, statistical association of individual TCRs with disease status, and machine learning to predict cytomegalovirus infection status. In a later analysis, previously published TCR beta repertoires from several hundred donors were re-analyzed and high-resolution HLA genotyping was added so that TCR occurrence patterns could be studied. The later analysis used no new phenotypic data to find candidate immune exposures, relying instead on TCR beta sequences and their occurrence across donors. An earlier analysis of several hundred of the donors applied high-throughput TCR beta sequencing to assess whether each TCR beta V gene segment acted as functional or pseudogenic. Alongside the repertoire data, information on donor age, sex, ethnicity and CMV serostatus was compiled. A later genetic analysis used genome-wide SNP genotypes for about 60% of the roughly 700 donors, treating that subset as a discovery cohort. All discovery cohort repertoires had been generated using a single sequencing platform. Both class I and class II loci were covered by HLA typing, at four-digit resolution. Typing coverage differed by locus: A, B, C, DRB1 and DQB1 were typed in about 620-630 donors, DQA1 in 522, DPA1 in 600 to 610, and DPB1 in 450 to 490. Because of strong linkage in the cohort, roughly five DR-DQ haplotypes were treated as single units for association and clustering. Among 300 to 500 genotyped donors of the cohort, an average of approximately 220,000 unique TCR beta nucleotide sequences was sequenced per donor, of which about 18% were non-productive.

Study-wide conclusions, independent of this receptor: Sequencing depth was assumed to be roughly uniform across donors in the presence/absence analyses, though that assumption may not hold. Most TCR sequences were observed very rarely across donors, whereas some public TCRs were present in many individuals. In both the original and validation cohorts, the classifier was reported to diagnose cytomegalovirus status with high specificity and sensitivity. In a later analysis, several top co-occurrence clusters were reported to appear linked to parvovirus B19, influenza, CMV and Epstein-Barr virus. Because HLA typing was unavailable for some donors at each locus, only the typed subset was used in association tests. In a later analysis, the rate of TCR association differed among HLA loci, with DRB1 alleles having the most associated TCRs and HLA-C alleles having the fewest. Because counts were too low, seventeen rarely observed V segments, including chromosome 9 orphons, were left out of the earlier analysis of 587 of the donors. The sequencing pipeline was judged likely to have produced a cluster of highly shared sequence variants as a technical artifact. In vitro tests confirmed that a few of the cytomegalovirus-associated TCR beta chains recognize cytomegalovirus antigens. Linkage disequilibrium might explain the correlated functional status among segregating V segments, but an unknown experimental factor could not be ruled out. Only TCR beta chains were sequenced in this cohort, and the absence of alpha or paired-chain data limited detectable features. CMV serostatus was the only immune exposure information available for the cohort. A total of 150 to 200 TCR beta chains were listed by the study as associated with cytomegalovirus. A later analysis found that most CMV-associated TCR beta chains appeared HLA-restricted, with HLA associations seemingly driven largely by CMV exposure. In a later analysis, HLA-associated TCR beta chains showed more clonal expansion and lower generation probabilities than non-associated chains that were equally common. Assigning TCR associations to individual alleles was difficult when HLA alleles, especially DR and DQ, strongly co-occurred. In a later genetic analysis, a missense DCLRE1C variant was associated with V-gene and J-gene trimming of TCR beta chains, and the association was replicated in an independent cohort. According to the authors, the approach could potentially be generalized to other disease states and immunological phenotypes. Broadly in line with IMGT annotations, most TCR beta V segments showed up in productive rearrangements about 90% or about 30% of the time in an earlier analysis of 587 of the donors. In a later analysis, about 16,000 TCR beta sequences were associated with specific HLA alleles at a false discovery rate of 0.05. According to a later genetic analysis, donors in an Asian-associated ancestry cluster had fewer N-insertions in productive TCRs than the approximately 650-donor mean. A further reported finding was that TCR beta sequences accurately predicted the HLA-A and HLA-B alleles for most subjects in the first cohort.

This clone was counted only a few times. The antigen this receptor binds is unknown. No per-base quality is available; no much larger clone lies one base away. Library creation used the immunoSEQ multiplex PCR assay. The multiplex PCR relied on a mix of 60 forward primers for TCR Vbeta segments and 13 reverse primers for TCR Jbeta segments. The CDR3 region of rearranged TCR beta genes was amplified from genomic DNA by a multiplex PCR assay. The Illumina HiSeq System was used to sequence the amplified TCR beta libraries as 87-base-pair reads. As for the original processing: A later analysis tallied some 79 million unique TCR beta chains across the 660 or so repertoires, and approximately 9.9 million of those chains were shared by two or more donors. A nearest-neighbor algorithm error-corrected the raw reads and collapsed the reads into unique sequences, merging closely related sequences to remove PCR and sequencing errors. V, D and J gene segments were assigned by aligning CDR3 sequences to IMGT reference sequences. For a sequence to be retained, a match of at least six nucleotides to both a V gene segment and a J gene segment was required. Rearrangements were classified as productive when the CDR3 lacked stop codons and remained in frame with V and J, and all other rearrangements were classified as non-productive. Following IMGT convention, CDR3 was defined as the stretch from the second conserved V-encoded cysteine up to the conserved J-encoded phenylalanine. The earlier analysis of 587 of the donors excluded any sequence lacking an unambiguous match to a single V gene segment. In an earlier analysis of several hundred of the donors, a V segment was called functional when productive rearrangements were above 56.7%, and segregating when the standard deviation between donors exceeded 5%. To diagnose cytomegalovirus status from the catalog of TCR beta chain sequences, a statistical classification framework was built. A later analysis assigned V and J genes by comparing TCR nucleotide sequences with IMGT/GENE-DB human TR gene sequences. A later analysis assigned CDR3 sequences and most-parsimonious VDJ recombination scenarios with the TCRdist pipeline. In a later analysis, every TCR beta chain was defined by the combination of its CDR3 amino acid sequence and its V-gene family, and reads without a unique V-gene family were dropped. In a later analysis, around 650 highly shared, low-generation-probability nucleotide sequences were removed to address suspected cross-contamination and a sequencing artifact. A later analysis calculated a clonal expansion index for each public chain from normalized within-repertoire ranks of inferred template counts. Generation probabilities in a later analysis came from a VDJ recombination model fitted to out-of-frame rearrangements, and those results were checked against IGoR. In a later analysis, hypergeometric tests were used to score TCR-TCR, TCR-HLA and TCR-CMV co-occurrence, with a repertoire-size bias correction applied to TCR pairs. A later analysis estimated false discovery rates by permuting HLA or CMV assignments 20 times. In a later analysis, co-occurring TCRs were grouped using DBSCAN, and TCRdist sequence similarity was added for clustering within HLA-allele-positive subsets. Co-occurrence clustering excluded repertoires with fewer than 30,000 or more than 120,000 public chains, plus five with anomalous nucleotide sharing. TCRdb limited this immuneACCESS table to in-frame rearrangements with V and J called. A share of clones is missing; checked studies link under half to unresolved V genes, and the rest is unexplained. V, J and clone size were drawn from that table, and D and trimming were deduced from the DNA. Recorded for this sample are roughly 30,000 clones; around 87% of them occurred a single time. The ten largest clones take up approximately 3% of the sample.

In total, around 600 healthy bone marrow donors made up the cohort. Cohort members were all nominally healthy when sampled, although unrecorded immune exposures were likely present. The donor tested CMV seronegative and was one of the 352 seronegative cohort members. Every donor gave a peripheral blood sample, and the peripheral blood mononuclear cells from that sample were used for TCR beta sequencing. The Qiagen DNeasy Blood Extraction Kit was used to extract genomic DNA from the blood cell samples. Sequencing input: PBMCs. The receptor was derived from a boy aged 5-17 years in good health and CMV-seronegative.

The DNA sequence is TGTGCCAGCAGTGAGCAGGGCTACGAGCAGTACTTC. It is translated as CASSEQGYEQYF. The chain couples TRBV2 to TRBJ2-7; the D gene is perhaps TRBD1, from 5 matching bases. A distance of 6 bases separates the germline ends of V and J, which lose 3 bases and 3 bases respectively. Measured from the cysteine to the phenylalanine, the CDR3 is 12 residues long. Only the CDR3 DNA stays, 36 bases, in frame from base 1. CDR1 and CDR2 (SNHLY, FYNNEI) derive from the germline V gene.